This passage covers 10 T cell receptor beta chains from one sample sequenced in a study of shared clonotypes between healthy human individuals (dated by TCRdb to the early 2020s). Library preparation employed the immunoSEQ multiplex PCR assay. TCRdb re-hosts the immuneACCESS table, in-frame sequences only. Its copies lack some clones; in the studies checked, an unresolved V gene accounts for under half of them, and the cause for the rest is not known. The sample yields 1,100,000 or so clones; around three quarters were counted once. The ten largest clonotypes hold about 0.52% of the sample. The sequenced sample consisted of memory CD4+ T cells from PBMCs. The cell subset or site label for this specimen denotes: CD45RA-negative fraction. The receptors were sampled from a man between 18 and 35 years old in good health. Some clones in this sample may be carry-over from other donors' samples.

This clone was observed a handful of times. V is TRBV5-1 and J is TRBJ2-2, with TRBD1 identical over 8 bases. The length of the CDR3 is 14 residues. Trimming cost V 5 bases and J 4 bases; bases outside gene matches: 4. Germline V gene lookup returns CDR1 SGHRS and CDR2 YFSETQ. The CDR3 reads CASRPGQATGELFF. CDR3 in DNA: TGCGCCAGCAGACCGGGACAGGCCACCGGGGAGCTGTTTTTT.

In this sample, this clone turned up once. This chain connects TRBV13 to TRBJ2-6; D is uncertain. CDR3 length: 18 residues. With 5 bases removed from V and 0 bases from J, the gap between germline ends came to 17 bases. Germline CDR1 reads PRHDT; CDR2 reads FYEKMQ (reference sequence). As DNA, the CDR3 is TGTGCCAGCAGCCACGGGTTGAGAGGACCCTCTGGGGCCAACGTCCTGACTTTC. Amino acid sequence: CASSHGLRGPSGANVLTF.

The chain recombines TRBV5-4 with TRBJ2-3, with 8 bases identical to TRBD2. This CDR3 region has 16 residues. Trimming cost V 4 bases and J 1 base; bases outside gene matches: 8. CDR1 is SGHNT, CDR2 YYREEE, per germline (reference sequence). The CDR3 loop reads CASSPGTGRGTDTQYF. CDR3 nucleotide sequence: TGTGCCAGCAGCCCCGGGACCGGGAGGGGCACAGATACGCAGTATTTT.

The J gene is TRBJ2-1, the V gene TRBV19, with D unresolved. Germline V CDR1 and CDR2: LNHDA, SQIVND (reference sequence). V was shortened by 2 bases and J by 10 bases, with 12 bases between the two germline ends. CDR3 size: 13 residues. As DNA, the CDR3 is TGTGCCAGTAGTATAAGCGCACTTGGCGAGCAGTTCTTC. The encoded protein is CASSISALGEQFF.

The CDR3 nucleotides read TGTGCCAGCGGGGGGCAGTCCCTCACAGATACGCAGTATTTT. It specifies CASGGQSLTDTQYF. The genes are TRBV2 and TRBJ2-3; D might be TRBD1 or TRBD2, each matching 6 bases. V lost 8 bases and J 2 bases, leaving 14 bases between the germline ends. CDR1 SNHLY and CDR2 FYNNEI come from the germline V gene. The CDR3 length is 14 residues.

This clone came up a few times. V gene TRBV30 combines with J gene TRBJ1-3; 10 bases map to TRBD1. CDR1 is GTSNPN, CDR2 SVGIG, per germline (reference sequence). The CDR3 runs to 14 residues. Trimming cost V 5 bases and J 5 bases; bases outside gene matches: 6. This CDR3 is CAWGQGVLRNTIYF. CDR3 nucleotide sequence: TGTGCCTGGGGACAGGGGGTATTAAGAAACACCATATATTTT.

The chain carries TRBV19 and TRBJ1-1; a weak D match, TRBD1 (6 bases). Germline loops: CDR1 LNHDA, CDR2 SQIVND (reference sequence). The CDR3 totals 13 residues. V was trimmed by 5 bases and J by 5 bases, leaving 12 bases between them. The CDR3 nucleotides read TGTGCCAGTAGTGTACAGGGATTGACTGAAGCTTTCTTT. This translates into CASSVQGLTEAFF.

The rearrangement links TRBV7-2 to TRBJ2-2; maybe TRBD1 (5 bases). The CDR3 spans 13 residues. The germline V gene has CDR1 SGHTA and CDR2 FQGNSA. V dropped 5 bases and J dropped 6 bases, with 10 bases sitting between them. CDR3 residues: CASSQWGAGELFF. CDR3 nucleotide sequence: TGTGCCAGCAGCCAGTGGGGCGCCGGGGAGCTGTTTTTT.

Of note for this clone: Just one base apart from a much larger clone, this may be a read error. The chain uses TRBV5-4 and TRBJ2-2; no definite D call. Germline V gives CDR1 SGHNT, CDR2 YYREEE (reference sequence). The V and J ends lost 0 bases and 0 bases respectively, with 6 bases between them. The CDR3 totals 15 residues. The CDR3 DNA sequence: TGTGCCAGCAGCTTGGTCGGGTCGAACACCGGGGAGCTGTTTTTT. Its protein is CASSLVGSNTGELFF.

In this sample, this clone turned up many times. CDR3 region: CASSYLKRSSYNEQFF. CDR3 bases: TGTGCCAGCAGTTACCTTAAACGGAGCTCCTACAATGAGCAGTTCTTC. This chain connects TRBV6-6 to TRBJ2-1; D unresolved. Germline V gives CDR1 MNHNY, CDR2 SVGAGI (reference sequence). The CDR3 extends over 16 amino acids. Trimming removed 2 bases at V and 0 bases at J, with 11 bases between.